Below, one T cell receptor (beta chain) is given with its context. This CDR3 region has 15 residues. V shed 5 bases, J shed 4 bases, and the junction held 8 bases outside the gene matches. The germline V gene encodes CDR1 SEHNR and CDR2 FQNEAQ (reference sequence). These data are taken from a study of blood T cell repertoires in COVID-19. As originally analysed: Reference gene primers were amplified, and this amplification served to estimate nucleated cell counts. Profiled with immunoSEQ multiplex PCR; TCRdb holds only in-frame clones, not every one. The V and J calls and the clone size are those of that table, but D and trimming were determined from the DNA. Here the sample spans some 230,000 clones, roughly four fifths being singletons.

This TCR was sampled from a woman aged 80 or over with COVID-19, enrolled during active disease. The rearrangement joins TRBV7-9 to TRBJ1-1; 9 positions match TRBD1. Sequencing used peripheral blood. The CDR3 loop reads CASSQRTGDSTEAFF. The CDR3 DNA reads as TGTGCCAGCAGCCAACGGACAGGGGACTCCACTGAAGCTTTCTTT.